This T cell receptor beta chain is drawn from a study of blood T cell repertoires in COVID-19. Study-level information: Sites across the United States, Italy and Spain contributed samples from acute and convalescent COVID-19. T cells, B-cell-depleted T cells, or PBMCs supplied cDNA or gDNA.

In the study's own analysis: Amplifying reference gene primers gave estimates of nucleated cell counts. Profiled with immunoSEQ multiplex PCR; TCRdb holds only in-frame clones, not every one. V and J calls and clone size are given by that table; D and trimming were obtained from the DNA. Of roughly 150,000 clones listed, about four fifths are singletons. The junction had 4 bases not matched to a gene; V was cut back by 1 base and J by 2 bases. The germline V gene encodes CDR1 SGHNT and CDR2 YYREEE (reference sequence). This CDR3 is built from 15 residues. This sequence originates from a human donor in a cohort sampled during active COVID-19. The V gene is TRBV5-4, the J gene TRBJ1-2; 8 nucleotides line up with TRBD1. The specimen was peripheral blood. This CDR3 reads CASSLQYRGNYGYTF. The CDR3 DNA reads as TGTGCCAGCAGCTTGCAATACAGGGGGAACTATGGCTACACCTTC.